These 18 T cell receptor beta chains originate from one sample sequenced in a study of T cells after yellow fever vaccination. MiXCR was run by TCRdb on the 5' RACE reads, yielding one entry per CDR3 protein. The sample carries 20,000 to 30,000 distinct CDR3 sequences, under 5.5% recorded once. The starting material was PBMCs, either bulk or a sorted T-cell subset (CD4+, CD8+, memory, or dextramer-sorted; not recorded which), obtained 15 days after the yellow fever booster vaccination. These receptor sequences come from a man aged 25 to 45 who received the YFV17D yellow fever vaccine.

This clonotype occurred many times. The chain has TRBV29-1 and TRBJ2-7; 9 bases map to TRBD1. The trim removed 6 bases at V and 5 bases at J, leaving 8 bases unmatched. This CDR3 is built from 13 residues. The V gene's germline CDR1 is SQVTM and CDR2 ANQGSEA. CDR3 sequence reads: CSVLRDRADEQYF. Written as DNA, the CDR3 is TGCAGCGTACTCCGGGACAGGGCGGACGAGCAGTACTTC.

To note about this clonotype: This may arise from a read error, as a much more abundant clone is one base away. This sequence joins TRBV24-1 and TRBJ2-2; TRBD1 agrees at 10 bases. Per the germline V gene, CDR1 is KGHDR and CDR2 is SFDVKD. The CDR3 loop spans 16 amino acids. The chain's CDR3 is CDTSDSGQGISGELFF. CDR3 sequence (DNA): TGTGACACCAGTGATTCGGGACAGGGGATATCCGGGGAGCTGTTTTTT.

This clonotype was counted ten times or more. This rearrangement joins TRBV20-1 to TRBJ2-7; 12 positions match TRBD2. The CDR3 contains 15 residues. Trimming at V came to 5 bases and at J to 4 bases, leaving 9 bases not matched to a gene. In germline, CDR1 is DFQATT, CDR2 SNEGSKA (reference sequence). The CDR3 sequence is CSAWVTSGSIYEQYF. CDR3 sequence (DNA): TGCAGTGCTTGGGTGACTAGCGGGAGTATTTACGAGCAGTACTTC.

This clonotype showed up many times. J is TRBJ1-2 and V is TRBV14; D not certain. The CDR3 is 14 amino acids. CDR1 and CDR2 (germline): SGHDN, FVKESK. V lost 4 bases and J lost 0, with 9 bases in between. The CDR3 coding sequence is TGTGCCAGCAGCCCGGACGTAGCTAACTATGGCTACACCTTC. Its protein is CASSPDVANYGYTF.

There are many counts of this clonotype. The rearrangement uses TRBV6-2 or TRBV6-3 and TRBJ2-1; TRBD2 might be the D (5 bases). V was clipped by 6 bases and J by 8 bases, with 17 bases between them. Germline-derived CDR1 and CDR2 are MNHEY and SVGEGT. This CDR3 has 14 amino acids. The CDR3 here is CASRPLRDLDEQFF. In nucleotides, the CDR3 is TGTGCCAGCAGACCCCTTCGGGATCTCGATGAGCAGTTCTTC.

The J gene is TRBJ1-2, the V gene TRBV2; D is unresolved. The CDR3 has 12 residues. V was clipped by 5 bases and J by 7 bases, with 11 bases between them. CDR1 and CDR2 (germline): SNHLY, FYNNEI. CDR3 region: CASSRQEGGYTF. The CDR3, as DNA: TGTGCCAGCAGTAGGCAAGAGGGTGGCTACACCTTC.

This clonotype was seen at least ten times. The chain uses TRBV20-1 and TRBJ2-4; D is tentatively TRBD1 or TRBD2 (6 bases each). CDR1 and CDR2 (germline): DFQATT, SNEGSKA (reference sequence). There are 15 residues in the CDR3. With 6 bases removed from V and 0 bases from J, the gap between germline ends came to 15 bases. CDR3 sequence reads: CSALRRGVAKNIQYF. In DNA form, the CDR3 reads TGCAGTGCGCTCAGGAGGGGGGTAGCCAAAAACATTCAGTACTTC.

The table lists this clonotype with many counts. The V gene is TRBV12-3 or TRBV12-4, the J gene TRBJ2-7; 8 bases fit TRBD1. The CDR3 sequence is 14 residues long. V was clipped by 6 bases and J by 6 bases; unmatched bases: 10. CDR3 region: CASSQGQGRSEQYF. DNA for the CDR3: TGTGCCAGCAGCCAAGGACAGGGAAGGAGCGAGCAGTACTTC.

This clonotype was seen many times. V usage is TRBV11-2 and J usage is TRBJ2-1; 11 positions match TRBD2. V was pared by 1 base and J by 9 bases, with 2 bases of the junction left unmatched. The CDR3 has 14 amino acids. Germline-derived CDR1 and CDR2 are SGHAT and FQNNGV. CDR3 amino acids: CASSLGLAGIEQFF. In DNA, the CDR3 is TGTGCCAGCAGCTTAGGACTAGCGGGAATTGAGCAGTTCTTC.

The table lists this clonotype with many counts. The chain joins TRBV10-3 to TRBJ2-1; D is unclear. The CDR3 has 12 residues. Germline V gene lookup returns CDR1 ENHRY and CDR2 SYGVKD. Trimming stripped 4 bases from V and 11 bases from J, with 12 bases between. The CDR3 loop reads CAISVGGSKQFF. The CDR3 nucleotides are TGTGCCATCAGTGTAGGTGGCTCGAAGCAGTTCTTC.

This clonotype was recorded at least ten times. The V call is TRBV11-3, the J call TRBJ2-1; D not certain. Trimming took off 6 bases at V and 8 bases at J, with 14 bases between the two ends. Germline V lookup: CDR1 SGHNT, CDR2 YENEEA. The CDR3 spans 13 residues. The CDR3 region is CASSRATSYEQFF. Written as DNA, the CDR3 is TGTGCCAGCAGTCGGGCTACAAGCTATGAGCAGTTCTTC.

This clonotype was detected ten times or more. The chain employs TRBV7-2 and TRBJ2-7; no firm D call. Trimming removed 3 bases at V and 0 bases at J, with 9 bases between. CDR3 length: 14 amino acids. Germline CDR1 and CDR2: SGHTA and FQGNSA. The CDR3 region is CASSFQRISYEQYF. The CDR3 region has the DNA TGTGCCAGCAGCTTCCAACGGATCTCCTACGAGCAGTACTTC.

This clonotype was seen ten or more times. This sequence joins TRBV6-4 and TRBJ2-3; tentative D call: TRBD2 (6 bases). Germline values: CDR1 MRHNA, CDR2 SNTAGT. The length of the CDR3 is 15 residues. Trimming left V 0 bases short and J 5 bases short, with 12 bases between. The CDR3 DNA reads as TGTGCCAGCAGTGACTCGGGCCTAGCGATAGATACGCAGTATTTT. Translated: CASSDSGLAIDTQYF.

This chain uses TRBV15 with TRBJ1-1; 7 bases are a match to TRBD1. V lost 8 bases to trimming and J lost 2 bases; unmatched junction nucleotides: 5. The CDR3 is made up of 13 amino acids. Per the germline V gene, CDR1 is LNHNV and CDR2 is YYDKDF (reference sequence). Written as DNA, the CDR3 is TGTGCCACCGAGCAGGGGGTCAACACTGAAGCTTTCTTT. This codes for CATEQGVNTEAFF.

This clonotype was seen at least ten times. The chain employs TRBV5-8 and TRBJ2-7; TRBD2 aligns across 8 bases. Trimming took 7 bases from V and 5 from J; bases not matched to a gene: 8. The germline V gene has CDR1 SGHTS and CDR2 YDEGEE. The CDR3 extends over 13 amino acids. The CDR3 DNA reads TGTGCCAGCCCGCCGCGGGGGGCCCACGAGCAGTACTTC. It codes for CASPPRGAHEQYF.

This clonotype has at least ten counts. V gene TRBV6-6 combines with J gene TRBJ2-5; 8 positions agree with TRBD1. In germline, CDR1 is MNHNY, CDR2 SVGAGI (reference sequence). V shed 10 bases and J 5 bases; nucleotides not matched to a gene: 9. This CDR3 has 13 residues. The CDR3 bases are TGTGCCACCCTAAGGACAGGGACGGAGACCCAGTACTTC. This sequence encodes CATLRTGTETQYF.

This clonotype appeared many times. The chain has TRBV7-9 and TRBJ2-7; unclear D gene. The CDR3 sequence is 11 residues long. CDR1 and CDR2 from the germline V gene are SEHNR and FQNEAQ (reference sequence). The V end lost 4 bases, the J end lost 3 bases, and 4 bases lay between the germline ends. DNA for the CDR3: TGTGCCAGCAGCTCGAACTACGAGCAGTACTTC. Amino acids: CASSSNYEQYF.

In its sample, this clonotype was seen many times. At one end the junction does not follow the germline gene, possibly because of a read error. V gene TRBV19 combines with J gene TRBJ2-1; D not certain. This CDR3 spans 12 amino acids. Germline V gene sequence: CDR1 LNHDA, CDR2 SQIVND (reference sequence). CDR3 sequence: CASSIERLPPSF. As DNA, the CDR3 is TGTGCCAGTAGTATAGAGAGGCTCCCCCCTTCCTTC.